These 28 T cell receptor beta chains came from one sample sequenced in a study of T cells expressing NK-cell markers. Reprocessing the 5' RACE reads, TCRdb reports a single entry for every CDR3 protein and omits DNA. The data show approximately 170,000 distinct CDR3 sequences, and the top ten clones hold around 20%. Specimen: blood T cells: a sorted CD56 or NKG2C T cell subset, CD4+ or CD8+ T cells, or bulk PBMC T cells (not recorded which). These receptor sequences come from a man aged 18-70 years in good health.

V is TRBV12-5 and J is TRBJ2-2. Germline CDR1 and CDR2: LGHNT and FRNRAP. This CDR3 has 15 amino acids. CDR3 residues: CASGLVLSITGELFF.

This rearrangement joins TRBV9 to TRBJ2-3; TCRdb returns TRBD2, unconfirmable since there is no DNA. Germline-derived CDR1 and CDR2 are SGDLS and YYNGEE. This CDR3 region has 15 residues. CDR3 sequence: CASSIGGLAGDTQYF.

V usage is TRBV11-2 and J usage is TRBJ2-7. The CDR3 contains 13 residues. Germline CDR1 SGHAT, CDR2 FQNNGV. Here the CDR3 reads CASSLVTVYEQYF.

The chain employs TRBV7-9 and TRBJ2-2; TCRdb returns TRBD2, unconfirmable since there is no DNA. In germline, CDR1 is SEHNR, CDR2 FQNEAQ (reference sequence). There are 16 residues in the CDR3. CDR3 sequence: CASSLTSGGVTGELFF.

The chain couples TRBV29-1 to TRBJ2-1; as DNA is missing, the TRBD1 call by TCRdb cannot be tested. There are 13 residues in the CDR3. Germline lookup yields CDR1 SQVTM and CDR2 ANQGSEA. CDR3 loop: CSAPGQGGNEQFF.

The chain couples TRBV20-1 to TRBJ2-7; without DNA, the TCRdb call of TRBD1 cannot be checked. Germline CDR1 and CDR2: DFQATT and SNEGSKA (reference sequence). CDR3 length: 15 amino acids. CDR3 sequence reads: CSARLRGGPSYEQYF.

The chain employs TRBV5-1 and TRBJ2-2; absent DNA, TCRdb's TRBD1 call cannot be checked. This CDR3 has 17 amino acids. Per the germline V gene, CDR1 is SGHRS and CDR2 is YFSETQ. The CDR3 loop reads CASSPHPGQGIIGELFF.

The chain joins TRBV18 to TRBJ2-5. The CDR3 length is 13 residues. In germline, CDR1 is KGHSH, CDR2 LQKENI. CDR3 residues: CASSPEEGETQYF.

The CDR3 loop reads CASSARLVFDTQYF. This chain uses TRBV7-6 with TRBJ2-3; TCRdb reports TRBD2, a call that lacks DNA to check it against. The germline V gene encodes CDR1 SGHVS and CDR2 FNYEAQ. CDR3 size: 14 residues.

The chain links TRBV7-9 to TRBJ2-3; TCRdb names TRBD1, which stays unverified in the absence of DNA. This CDR3 is 14 amino acids long. CDR1 and CDR2 (germline): SEHNR, FQNEAQ (reference sequence). The CDR3 reads CASSPGTSTDTQYF. Full variable domain (outside the CDR3, taken from reference TRBV7-9 and TRBJ2-3): DTGVSQNPRHKITKRGQNVTFRCDPISEHNRLYWYRQTLGQGPEFLTYFQNEAQLEKSRLLSDRFSAERPKGSFSTLEIQRTEQGDSAMYLCASSPGTSTDTQYFGPGTRLTVL.

V gene TRBV12-3 or TRBV12-4 combines with J gene TRBJ2-2. The CDR3 covers 15 residues. The CDR3 here is CASSFFQQTTGELFF.

The V call is TRBV3-1, the J call TRBJ1-1; the D call of TRBD1 rests on TCRdb alone, since no DNA is present to check it. The germline gives CDR1 LGHDT, CDR2 YNNKEL (reference sequence). This CDR3 contains 16 residues. CDR3 protein: CASSHQGVGVGTEAFF.

J is TRBJ1-1 and V is TRBV12-3 or TRBV12-4. The CDR3 is made up of 12 amino acids. The CDR3 spells CASSHTYTEAFF.

This chain uses TRBV10-2 with TRBJ1-5. This CDR3 is built from 12 residues. CDR1 is WSHSY and CDR2 is SAAADI in the germline V gene. The CDR3 region is CASSTLGEPQHF.

The chain recombines TRBV19 with TRBJ2-1. Germline CDR1 reads LNHDA; CDR2 reads SQIVND (reference sequence). The CDR3 extends over 15 amino acids. This CDR3 reads CASSIVGGGYNEQFF.

V usage is TRBV12-3 or TRBV12-4 and J usage is TRBJ2-1; without DNA, the TCRdb call of TRBD1 cannot be checked. The CDR3 loop spans 12 amino acids. CDR3 loop: CASSLIEGKQFF.

The CDR3 sequence is CASSFRSGWAYEQYF. The gene calls are TRBV28 and TRBJ2-7; no DNA is available, so the TRBD1 call from TCRdb remains unchecked. This CDR3 has 15 amino acids. Germline V lookup: CDR1 MDHEN, CDR2 SYDVKM.

The chain recombines TRBV6-2 or TRBV6-3 with TRBJ1-1; TCRdb selects TRBD1, and the lack of DNA leaves this call unchecked. Germline assignment: CDR1 MNHEY and CDR2 SVGEGT. This CDR3 has 14 amino acids. CDR3 in amino acids: CASSYSWGSTEAFF.

This chain uses TRBV11-1 with TRBJ2-5; the TCRdb call, TRBD1, lacks DNA for checking. Germline values: CDR1 SGHAT, CDR2 FQDESV (reference sequence). This CDR3 has 18 residues. CDR3: CASSDRGLLGPDQETQYF.

Here the CDR3 reads CASSQGLHQETQYF. The V gene is TRBV14, the J gene TRBJ2-5; TCRdb names TRBD2, which stays unverified in the absence of DNA. The CDR3 loop spans 14 amino acids. Looked up from germline, CDR1 is SGHDN and CDR2 is FVKESK.

The CDR3: CATSHGSQETQYF. The rearrangement links TRBV15 to TRBJ2-5. The CDR3 loop spans 13 amino acids. Germline-derived CDR1 and CDR2 are LNHNV and YYDKDF (reference sequence).

The chain has TRBV7-6 and TRBJ1-1; lacking DNA, the TRBD1 call made by TCRdb goes unchecked. The CDR3 has 15 amino acids. CDR1 is SGHVS and CDR2 is FNYEAQ in the germline V gene. CDR3 in amino acids: CASSTGQIMNTEAFF.

The gene calls are TRBV12-3 or TRBV12-4 and TRBJ2-5; TCRdb reports TRBD1, a call that lacks DNA to check it against. The CDR3 has 15 residues. CDR3 loop: CASSPHEGRGWTQYF.

The chain couples TRBV27 to TRBJ2-5; TCRdb proposes TRBD1, but this gene call is untestable without DNA. This CDR3 contains 17 residues. The germline gives CDR1 MNHEY, CDR2 SMNVEV (reference sequence). The CDR3 is CASSLNLGQGYQETQYF.

CDR3 in amino acids: CASSMTPGRQPQHF. This chain connects TRBV19 to TRBJ1-5. CDR1 is LNHDA, CDR2 SQIVND, per germline (reference sequence). This CDR3 comprises 14 residues.

V gene TRBV19 combines with J gene TRBJ2-1; TCRdb gives TRBD1 as the D gene, but with no DNA this cannot be confirmed. The germline gives CDR1 LNHDA, CDR2 SQIVND (reference sequence). The CDR3 consists of 14 residues. The CDR3 spells CASSTGQGYNEQFF.

The CDR3: CSANPLAGTTRNEQFF. This sequence joins TRBV20-1 and TRBJ2-1; TCRdb picks TRBD2, but there is no DNA to check that call. There are 16 residues in the CDR3. Germline CDR1 is DFQATT and CDR2 is SNEGSKA (reference sequence).

The CDR3 sequence is CASGFSVELGAAGELFF. The V call is TRBV12-5, the J call TRBJ2-2; TCRdb's assignment of TRBD1 cannot be checked, as there is no DNA. The CDR3 runs 17 residues. Germline V lookup: CDR1 LGHNT, CDR2 FRNRAP.